A selection of T cell receptor beta chains follows, all from one sample in a study of blood T cell repertoires in COVID-19. Here immunoSEQ multiplex PCR was the method, and the copy in TCRdb shows in-frame clones only, minus some. Altogether roughly 53,000 clones are present, roughly 84% being singletons, with the ten largest covering 11% to 15%. The sequencing input was peripheral blood. The source is a human donor in a cohort sampled during active COVID-19. Each CDR3 is given with its conserved first and last residue. A D gene is named only where the DNA matches it firmly. The size entry is marked missing in some rows and otherwise reads once, few, many or a size class.

d_call clone_size j_call cdr3_length v_call cdr3_nt cdr3_aa
. . TRBJ2-6 20 TRBV7-8 TGTGCCAGCAGACCCCTATCCGGGACTCCAACTAGCTCTGGGGCCAACGTCCTGACTTTC CASRPLSGTPTSSGANVLTF
. . TRBJ2-1 11 TRBV28 TGTGCCAGCCAGGCCGGCAATGAGCAGTTCTTC CASQAGNEQFF
. . TRBJ1-3 16 TRBV6-1 TGTGCCAGCAGTGAGAGGTGGGGGGGTACAGGAAACACCATATATTTT CASSERWGGTGNTIYF
TRBD1 . TRBJ2-7 13 TRBV5-6 TGTGCCAGCAGCTGGGGGACAGGGGAAGGGCAGTACTTC CASSWGTGEGQYF
. . TRBJ2-3 18 TRBV28 TGTGCCAGCAGTTTATCGGCCGGCTTCGGGAGAATATCAGATACGCAGTATTTT CASSLSAGFGRISDTQYF
. . TRBJ2-2 15 TRBV11-2 TGTGCCAGCAGCTTAGAGCGACTAGGGTCTGGGGAGCTGTTTTTT CASSLERLGSGELFF
TRBD1 . TRBJ1-3 16 TRBV6-6 TGTGCCAGCCGGGACAGGGGGCGAAGCTCTGGAAACACCATATATTTT CASRDRGRSSGNTIYF
. . TRBJ2-3 14 TRBV14 TGTGCCAGCAGCCTTAAATATAGCACAGATACGCAGTATTTT CASSLKYSTDTQYF
. once TRBJ2-5 15 TRBV28 TGTGCCAGCAGTTTTTCCACACGACTGCGGGAGACCCAGTACTTC CASSFSTRLRETQYF
. . TRBJ1-3 13 TRBV28 TGTGCCAGCAGTATATCTAGGGGAAACACCATATATTTT CASSISRGNTIYF
. . TRBJ1-1 13 TRBV18 TGTGCCAGCTCAGAGGGCGAGGACACTGAAGCTTTCTTT CASSEGEDTEAFF
TRBD1 . TRBJ1-5 17 TRBV28 TGTGCCAGCAGTACATCAGGGGGCGGAATTAGGAATCAGCCCCAGCATTTT CASSTSGGGIRNQPQHF
. . TRBJ2-1 16 TRBV20-1 TGCAGTGCTAGTTCTCAGGGGCGGCCAACTTACAATGAGCAGTTCTTC CSASSQGRPTYNEQFF
. once TRBJ2-7 13 TRBV27 TGTGCCAGCAAGGGCGGGGACCACTACGAGCAGTACTTC CASKGGDHYEQYF
TRBD1 . TRBJ1-1 16 TRBV5-1 TGCGCCAGCAGCCGGACAGGGGGTAATTATCCCACTGAAGCTTTCTTT CASSRTGGNYPTEAFF
TRBD2 . TRBJ2-1 16 TRBV5-1 TGCGCCAGCAGCTTGGTGCGGGGGAACTCCTACAATGAGCAGTTCTTC CASSLVRGNSYNEQFF
. . TRBJ2-7 16 TRBV5-4 TGTGCCAGCAGCTCGGACACTACAGGGACCCCATACGAGCAGTACTTC CASSSDTTGTPYEQYF
TRBD1 medium-sized TRBJ1-6 19 TRBV24-1 TGTGCCACCAGTGACTGTTGGACCCAGACAGGGGGTAAGAATTCACCCCTCCACTTT CATSDCWTQTGGKNSPLHF
TRBD1 . TRBJ1-1 16 TRBV9 TGTGCCAGCAGCCCAAGCCCACAAGTAACAGGGGCTGAAGCTTTCTTT CASSPSPQVTGAEAFF
. . TRBJ2-5 14 TRBV25-1 TGTGCCAGCAGTGCGGGGTATGGAGGAGAGACCCAGTACTTC CASSAGYGGETQYF
TRBD1 . TRBJ1-1 13 TRBV29-1 TGCAGCGCCGGGACAGGGGATGAGACTGAAGCTTTCTTT CSAGTGDETEAFF
. . TRBJ2-2 14 TRBV3-1/TRBV3-2 TGTGCCAGCAGCCCGGCTAGAAACACCGGGGAGCTGTTTTTT CASSPARNTGELFF
TRBD1 . TRBJ2-7 16 TRBV30 TGTGCCTGGAGTAAACCCGCCGGGACAGGGGCCTACGAGCAGTACTTC CAWSKPAGTGAYEQYF
. once TRBJ1-1 14 TRBV5-1 TGCGCCAGCAGCTTGATTGACAGCTCCACTGAAGCTTTCTTT CASSLIDSSTEAFF
. . TRBJ2-2 16 TRBV6-6 TGTGCCAGCAGTTACTCGATGGCGGCGAACACCGGGGAGCTGTTTTTT CASSYSMAANTGELFF
TRBD1 . TRBJ1-1 18 TRBV7-2 TGTGCCAGCAGCTTAGCGGTTCACAGGGGTTTGTTGGGCACTGAAGCTTTCTTT CASSLAVHRGLLGTEAFF
. . TRBJ1-2 13 TRBV28 TGTGCCAGCAGTTTATTCGAGCGGTATGGCTACACCTTC CASSLFERYGYTF
TRBD1 . TRBJ2-7 14 TRBV29-1 TGCAGCGTCCTGCCCGGGACAGGGTTAGGAGAGCAGTACTTC CSVLPGTGLGEQYF
. . TRBJ2-7 14 TRBV2 TGTGCCAGCAGTGACGGAGGGTATCTCTACGAGCAGTACTTC CASSDGGYLYEQYF
. few TRBJ1-1 13 TRBV7-2 TGTGCCAGCAGCTTACAGGTGAACACTGAAGCTTTCTTT CASSLQVNTEAFF
TRBD2 . TRBJ2-2 15 TRBV29-1 TGCGGGGCAACGGGAGGGAGTACGAACACCGGGGAGCTGTTTTTT CGATGGSTNTGELFF
. few TRBJ1-1 13 TRBV4-2 TGTGCCAGCAGCCAAGTGTACTCTCCTGAAGCTTTCTTT CASSQVYSPEAFF
. . TRBJ1-2 14 TRBV3-1/TRBV3-2 TGTGCCAGCAGCCAGAGTCGTGCGAACTATGGCTACACCTTC CASSQSRANYGYTF
TRBD1 . TRBJ1-1 14 TRBV5-4 TGTGCCAGCAGCCAGGGGGTTGAGAACACTGAAGCTTTCTTT CASSQGVENTEAFF
. . TRBJ2-7 17 TRBV11-2 TGTGCCAGCAGCACTAGGGGTGGGGGGGCTAGTCTGAACGAGCAGTACTTC CASSTRGGGASLNEQYF
TRBD2 . TRBJ2-3 15 TRBV30 TGTGCCTGGACCAAGGGACTAGATGTATCAGATACGCAGTATTTT CAWTKGLDVSDTQYF
. few TRBJ2-3 14 TRBV6-5 TGTGCCAGCAGGGGGGGGCCAGGCACAGATACGCAGTATTTT CASRGGPGTDTQYF
. . TRBJ1-5 15 TRBV5-5 TGTGCCAGCAGTCCGAAGTTGGCTAGCAATCAGCCCCAGCATTTT CASSPKLASNQPQHF
TRBD1 . TRBJ1-5 16 TRBV6-2/TRBV6-3 TGTGCCAGCAGTCAAACGCCGGGACAGGGAAATCAGCCCCAGCATTTT CASSQTPGQGNQPQHF
. . TRBJ1-2 13 TRBV18 TGTGCCAGCTCACCCGGACAACTCTATGGCTACACCTTC CASSPGQLYGYTF
TRBD2 . TRBJ2-2 16 TRBV19 TGTGCCAGTAGTATTAGCGGGGGGGCGAACACCGGGGAGCTGTTTTTT CASSISGGANTGELFF
. . TRBJ2-1 14 TRBV5-8 TGTGCCAGCAGCTTGCACAGGGTCTACAATGAGCAGTTCTTC CASSLHRVYNEQFF